The source of this T cell receptor (beta chain) is a study of identifying expanded T cells in peripheral blood. The method was immunoSEQ multiplex PCR; TCRdb's version includes in-frame clones alone and lacks a portion of them. This table holds around 82,000 clones, 80% to 85% found once. No infections or other immune events were documented during collection. Study results and caveats: Two-week clone count variance significantly increased as total template count grew.

With V trimmed by 0 bases and J by 7 bases, 5 bases remained unmatched. Germline V lookup: CDR1 SGHVS, CDR2 FNYEAQ. The CDR3 spans 16 residues. As concerns this clone: The antigen remains unidentified.

The source is a person aged 18 to 70 in good health. The specimen sequenced was blood. The chain links TRBV7-6 to TRBJ2-1; 11 nucleotides line up with TRBD1. DNA of the CDR3: TGTGCCAGCAGCTTAGCATGGGGGACAGGGGGGAATGAGCAGTTCTTC. Encoded protein: CASSLAWGTGGNEQFF.